This T cell receptor beta chain was sequenced for a study of T-cell memory formation after mild COVID-19. Study in general: TCR clusters mostly belonged to single donors. Whole-study results and caveats: Chiefly within CM and EM were the contracting CD4+ clones; CD8+ ones were within EMRA.

CDR1 is SGHRS, CDR2 YFSETQ, per germline. V gave up 4 bases and J gave up 0 bases, with 15 bases separating them. The CDR3 has 16 residues. As for this clonotype: Antigen: not known.

MiXCR, run by TCRdb on the 5' RACE reads, gives a single entry per CDR3 protein. The sample comprises some 300,000 distinct CDR3 sequences, more than 20% of which are singletons, and around 20% rests with the top ten. The sequence derives from a man aged 18 to 29 who had mild COVID-19 (a few samples of this study predate the infection). Cell type and time point are not known. The specimen sequenced was PBMCs or a T cell subset sorted from them (not recorded which). The rearrangement uses TRBV5-1 and TRBJ2-3; D may match TRBD1 or TRBD2 (5 bases each). The CDR3 sequence: CASSGLRQGSTDTQYF. Written as DNA, the CDR3 is TGCGCCAGCAGCGGACTCCGGCAGGGTAGCACAGATACGCAGTATTTT.